A selection of T cell receptor beta chains follows, all from one sample in a study of identical twins. TCRdb re-called the 5' RACE reads with MiXCR, one entry per CDR3 protein. The sample has a few hundred thousand distinct CDR3 sequences; about 8.9% are singletons. This sample was also put to use in a study of yellow fever vaccine responses in identical twins.

The specimen sequenced was CD8+ T cells sorted from blood. The source of these receptors is a woman under 30 in good health. Both conserved end residues are part of each CDR3. A D gene is named only where the DNA matches it firmly. Clone size is shown for a subset of rows, as once, few, many or a class of expanded clone.

clone size: -
D gene: -
J gene: TRBJ2-1
CDR3 length: 16
V gene: TRBV7-2
CDR3 protein: CASSPSPPTKNNEQFF
CDR3 DNA: TGTGCCAGCAGCCCATCCCCGCCTACAAAGAACAATGAGCAGTTCTTC

clone size: few
D gene: -
J gene: TRBJ2-3
CDR3 length: 16
V gene: TRBV3-1
CDR3 protein: CASSQEGLALQDTQYF
CDR3 DNA: TGTGCCAGCAGCCAAGAAGGCCTAGCATTGCAAGATACGCAGTATTTT

clone size: few
D gene: -
J gene: TRBJ1-1
CDR3 length: 12
V gene: TRBV6-4
CDR3 protein: CASSDGMAEAFF
CDR3 DNA: TGTGCCAGCAGTGACGGAATGGCTGAAGCTTTCTTT

clone size: -
D gene: -
J gene: TRBJ1-1
CDR3 length: 14
V gene: TRBV15
CDR3 protein: CATSRATGIPEAFF
CDR3 DNA: TGTGCCACCAGCAGGGCCACAGGTATCCCTGAAGCTTTCTTT

clone size: -
D gene: TRBD1
J gene: TRBJ1-2
CDR3 length: 15
V gene: TRBV5-5
CDR3 protein: CASSRDRVTAYGYTF
CDR3 DNA: TGTGCCAGCAGCCGAGACAGGGTGACTGCCTATGGCTACACCTTC

clone size: -
D gene: TRBD1
J gene: TRBJ2-7
CDR3 length: 15
V gene: TRBV15
CDR3 protein: CATSRGDRDPYEQYF
CDR3 DNA: TGTGCCACCAGCAGGGGAGACAGGGATCCCTACGAGCAGTACTTC

clone size: -
D gene: -
J gene: TRBJ2-7
CDR3 length: 15
V gene: TRBV7-9
CDR3 protein: CASSPMERKAGEQYF
CDR3 DNA: TGTGCCAGCAGCCCAATGGAGCGGAAAGCGGGCGAGCAGTACTTC

clone size: many
D gene: -
J gene: TRBJ1-1
CDR3 length: 13
V gene: TRBV7-9
CDR3 protein: CASSYEEATEAFF
CDR3 DNA: TGTGCCAGCAGCTACGAAGAGGCCACTGAAGCTTTCTTT

clone size: many
D gene: TRBD1
J gene: TRBJ2-7
CDR3 length: 13
V gene: TRBV28
CDR3 protein: CASTEGAGYEQYF
CDR3 DNA: TGTGCCAGCACCGAGGGGGCCGGTTACGAGCAGTACTTC

clone size: few
D gene: -
J gene: TRBJ2-1
CDR3 length: 12
V gene: TRBV24-1
CDR3 protein: CATSLQGYEQFF
CDR3 DNA: TGTGCCACCAGCCTACAGGGATATGAGCAGTTCTTC